This entry features one T cell receptor beta chain sequence. These data originate in a study of blood T cell repertoires in COVID-19. Study details: The United States, Italy and Spain were the sources of the acute and convalescent COVID-19 samples. The analysed material was cDNA or gDNA that came from T cells, B-cell-depleted T cells, or PBMCs.

Original data processing: Estimated nucleated cell counts came from reference gene primer amplification. Clones were read by immunoSEQ multiplex PCR, and TCRdb kept only the in-frame ones, dropping some. From that table come the V and J calls and clone size; the DNA was used to work out D and trimming. The sample lists around 80,000 clones, more than 85% occurring once. The CDR3 is 17 amino acids. Germline loops: CDR1 SGHRS, CDR2 YFSETQ. The trim removed 5 bases at V and 1 base at J, leaving 10 bases unmatched. The TCR was taken from a man older than 75 with active or convalescent COVID-19. Source material: peripheral blood. The chain has TRBV5-1 and TRBJ2-3; 10 bases are shared with TRBD2. CDR3 DNA: TGCGCCAGCAGTCGAACCCTCGGGACTAGCGGCACAGATACGCAGTATTTT. Its protein is CASSRTLGTSGTDTQYF. Full variable domain (outside the CDR3, taken from reference TRBV5-1 and TRBJ2-3): KAGVTQTPRYLIKTRGQQVTLSCSPISGHRSVSWYQQTPGQGLQFLFEYFSETQRNKGNFPGRFSGRQFSNSRSEMNVSTLELGDSALYLCASSRTLGTSGTDTQYFGPGTRLTVL.